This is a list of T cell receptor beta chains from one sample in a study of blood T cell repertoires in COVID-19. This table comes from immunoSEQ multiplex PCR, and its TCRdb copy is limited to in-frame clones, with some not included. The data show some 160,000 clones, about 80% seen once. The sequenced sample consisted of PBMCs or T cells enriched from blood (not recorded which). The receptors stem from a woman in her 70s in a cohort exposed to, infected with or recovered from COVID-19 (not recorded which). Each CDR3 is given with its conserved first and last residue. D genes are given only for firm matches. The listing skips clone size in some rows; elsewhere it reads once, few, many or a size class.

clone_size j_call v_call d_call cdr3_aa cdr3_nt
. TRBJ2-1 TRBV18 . CASSQSSTGINEQFF TGTGCCAGCTCCCAATCCTCAACAGGGATCAATGAGCAGTTCTTC
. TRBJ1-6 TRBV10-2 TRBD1 CASGTGVNSPLHF TGCGCCAGCGGGACAGGGGTCAATTCACCCCTCCACTTT
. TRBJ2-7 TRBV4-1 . CASARQRSYEQYF TGCGCCAGCGCCCGGCAGCGGTCCTACGAGCAGTACTTC
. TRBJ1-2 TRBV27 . CASSRGDGYTF TGTGCCAGCAGTCGGGGGGATGGCTACACCTTC
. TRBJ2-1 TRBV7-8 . CASSPPLVLSYNEQFF TGTGCCAGCAGCCCCCCACTAGTTCTCTCCTACAATGAGCAGTTCTTC
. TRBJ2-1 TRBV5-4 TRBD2 CASSSGLAGGEIYNEQFF TGTGCCAGCAGCTCGGGACTAGCGGGAGGAGAAATCTACAATGAGCAGTTCTTC
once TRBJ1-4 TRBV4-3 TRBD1 CASSQGTGGEKLFF TGCGCCAGCAGCCAAGGGACAGGGGGTGAAAAACTGTTTTTT
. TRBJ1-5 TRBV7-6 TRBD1 CASSAGGDNQPQHF TGTGCCAGCAGCGCAGGGGGCGACAATCAGCCCCAGCATTTT
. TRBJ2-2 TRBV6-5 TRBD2 CASSSGTSGRGELFF TGTGCCAGCAGTTCCGGGACTAGCGGGAGAGGGGAGCTGTTTTTT
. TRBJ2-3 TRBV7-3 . CASSLGRADTQYF TGTGCCAGCAGTCTCGGTCGAGCAGATACGCAGTATTTT
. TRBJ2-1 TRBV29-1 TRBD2 CSASRGGEQFF TGCAGCGCCTCCCGCGGGGGTGAGCAGTTCTTC
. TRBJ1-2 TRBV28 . CASIPMGRRDYGYTF TGTGCCAGCATCCCAATGGGGAGGCGCGACTATGGCTACACCTTC
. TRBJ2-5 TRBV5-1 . CASSLGRGQETQYF TGCGCCAGCAGCTTAGGCAGGGGCCAAGAGACCCAGTACTTC
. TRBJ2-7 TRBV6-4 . CASSDGSPLNRESYEQYF TGTGCCAGCAGTGACGGAAGTCCGCTTAACAGGGAGTCCTACGAGCAGTACTTC
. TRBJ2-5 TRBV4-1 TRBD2 CASSQNAGTTEETQYF TGCGCCAGCAGCCAGAATGCCGGGACTACCGAAGAGACCCAGTACTTC
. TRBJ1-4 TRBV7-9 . CASSSPPWGDEKLFF TGTGCCAGCAGTTCTCCCCCTTGGGGGGATGAAAAACTGTTTTTT
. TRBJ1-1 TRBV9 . CASSVVGAGISTEAFF TGTGCCAGCAGCGTAGTGGGGGCCGGGATAAGCACTGAAGCTTTCTTT
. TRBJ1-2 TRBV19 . CASIPSGGVDYGYTF TGTGCCAGTATCCCCTCGGGGGGAGTTGACTATGGCTACACCTTC
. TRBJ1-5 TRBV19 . CASSPQTTGGQPQHF TGTGCCAGTAGTCCACAAACCACAGGCGGTCAGCCCCAGCATTTT
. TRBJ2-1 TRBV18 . CASSPLADYNEQFF TGTGCCAGCTCACCTCTGGCGGATTACAATGAGCAGTTCTTC
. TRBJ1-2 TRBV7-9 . CASRSRGYDNYGYTF TGTGCCAGCCGCTCGAGGGGGTACGATAACTATGGCTACACCTTC
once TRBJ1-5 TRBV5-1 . CASSISPRGSGQPQHF TGCGCCAGCAGCATTTCCCCCCGTGGCTCAGGGCAGCCCCAGCATTTT
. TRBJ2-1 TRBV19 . CASSIGQGTYNEQFF TGTGCCAGTAGTATTGGTCAGGGTACCTACAATGAGCAGTTCTTC
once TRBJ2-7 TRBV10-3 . CAISGVGTYYEQYF TGTGCCATCAGTGGTGTAGGGACTTACTACGAGCAGTACTTC
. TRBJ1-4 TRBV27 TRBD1 CASSLPPGQGAVKLFF TGTGCCAGCAGTCTTCCTCCGGGACAGGGGGCGGTAAAACTGTTTTTT
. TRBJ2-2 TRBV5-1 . CASSLILGSTGELFF TGCGCCAGCAGCCTAATACTAGGATCCACCGGGGAGCTGTTTTTT
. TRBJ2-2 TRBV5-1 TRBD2 CASSFGTSGDAGELFF TGCGCCAGCAGCTTCGGGACTAGCGGGGACGCCGGGGAGCTGTTTTTT
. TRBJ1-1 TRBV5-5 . CASSLVQLNTEVFF TGTGCCAGCAGCTTGGTACAGCTGAACACTGAAGTTTTCTTT
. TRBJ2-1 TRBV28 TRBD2 CASKSGSWDNEQFF TGTGCCTCCAAAAGCGGGAGTTGGGACAATGAGCAGTTCTTC
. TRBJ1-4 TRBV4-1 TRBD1 CASSPGTGIEKLFF TGCGCCAGCAGCCCCGGGACAGGGATTGAAAAACTGTTTTTT
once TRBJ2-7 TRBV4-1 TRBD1 CASSQTDRGDEQYF TGCGCCAGCAGCCAAACGGACAGGGGCGACGAGCAGTACTTC
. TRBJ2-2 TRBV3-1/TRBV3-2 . CASSQWGVKAGELFF TGTGCCAGCAGCCAATGGGGGGTTAAGGCCGGGGAGCTGTTTTTT
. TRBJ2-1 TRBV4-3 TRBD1 CASSRGQGINEQFF TGCGCCAGCAGCCGGGGACAGGGTATCAATGAGCAGTTCTTC
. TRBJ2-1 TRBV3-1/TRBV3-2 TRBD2 CASTLAGVSNEQFF TGTGCCAGCACACTAGCGGGAGTCAGCAATGAGCAGTTCTTC
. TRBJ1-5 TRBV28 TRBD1 CASSLSGQGGNQPQHF TGTGCCAGCAGTTTATCGGGACAGGGGGGCAATCAGCCCCAGCATTTT
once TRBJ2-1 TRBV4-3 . CASSHWPPPNEQFF TGCGCCAGCAGCCACTGGCCCCCGCCCAATGAGCAGTTCTTC
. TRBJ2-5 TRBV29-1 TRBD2 CSVQGLAQETQYF TGCAGCGTTCAGGGACTAGCGCAAGAGACCCAGTACTTC
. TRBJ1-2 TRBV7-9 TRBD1 CASSLGQDYGYTF TGTGCCAGCAGCTTGGGACAGGACTATGGCTACACCTTC
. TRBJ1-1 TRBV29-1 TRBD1 CSVGDSLNTEAFF TGCAGCGTGGGGGACAGCTTGAACACTGAAGCTTTCTTT
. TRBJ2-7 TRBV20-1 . CSASRLGEQYF TGCAGTGCCTCACGACTAGGGGAGCAGTACTTC
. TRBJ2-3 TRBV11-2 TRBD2 CASSRSIAGGDTDTQYF TGTGCCAGCAGCCGGTCGATAGCGGGAGGTGACACAGATACGCAGTATTTT
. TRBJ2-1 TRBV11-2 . CARSLGGGGNEQFF TGTGCCCGCAGCTTGGGGGGCGGGGGCAATGAGCAGTTCTTC
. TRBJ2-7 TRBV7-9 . CASSTHQSYEQYF TGTGCCAGCAGCACCCATCAGTCCTACGAGCAGTACTTC
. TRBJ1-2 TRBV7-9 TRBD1 CASSQDRGSNGYTF TGTGCCAGCAGCCAAGACAGGGGAAGCAATGGCTACACCTTC
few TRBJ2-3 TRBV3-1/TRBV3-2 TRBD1 CASSRPMTGGTDTQYF TGTGCCAGCAGCCGCCCCATGACAGGGGGCACAGATACGCAGTATTTT
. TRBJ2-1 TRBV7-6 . CASSLSGTPNYNEQFF TGTGCCAGCAGCTTGTCCGGGACACCGAACTACAATGAGCAGTTCTTC
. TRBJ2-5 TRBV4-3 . CASSQDTGTQETQYF TGCGCCAGCAGCCAAGATACGGGTACCCAAGAGACCCAGTACTTC
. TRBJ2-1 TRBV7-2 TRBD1 CASNPSQGSPAEQFF TGTGCCAGCAACCCCTCACAGGGGTCGCCGGCTGAGCAGTTCTTC
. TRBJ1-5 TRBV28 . CASRTHRAQPQHF TGTGCCAGCAGAACCCACAGGGCTCAGCCCCAGCATTTT
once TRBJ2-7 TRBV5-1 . CASSFLDEQYF TGCGCCAGCAGCTTCCTAGACGAGCAGTACTTC
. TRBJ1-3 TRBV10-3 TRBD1 CAISEWTGQGSGNTIYF TGTGCCATCAGTGAGTGGACGGGACAGGGGAGCGGAAACACCATATATTTT